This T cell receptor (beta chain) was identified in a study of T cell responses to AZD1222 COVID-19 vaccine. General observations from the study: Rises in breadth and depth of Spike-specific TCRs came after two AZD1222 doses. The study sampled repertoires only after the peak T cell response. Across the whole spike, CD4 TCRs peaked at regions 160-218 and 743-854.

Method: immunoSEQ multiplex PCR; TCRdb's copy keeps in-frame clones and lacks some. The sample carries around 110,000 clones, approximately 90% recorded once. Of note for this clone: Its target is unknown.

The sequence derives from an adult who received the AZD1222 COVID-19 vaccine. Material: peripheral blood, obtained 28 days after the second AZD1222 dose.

DNA of the CDR3: TGTGCCAGTAGGAAACAGGAGACTAATGAAAAACTGTTTTTT. Translating it yields CASRKQETNEKLFF. The V gene is TRBV19, the J gene TRBJ1-4; D may be TRBD1 (5 bases). Trimming shortened V by 6 bases and J by 2 bases, and 10 bases separated the two germline ends. Germline CDR1 is LNHDA and CDR2 is SQIVND (reference sequence). The CDR3 totals 14 residues.